These 29 T cell receptor beta chains came from one sample sequenced in a study of blood T cell repertoires in COVID-19. Generated by immunoSEQ multiplex PCR, the TCRdb table keeps only in-frame clones and is missing some. The sample contains about 33,000 clones, approximately 85% of which appear only once. Sample: peripheral blood. The receptors derive from a human donor in a cohort sampled during active COVID-19.

This chain's CDR3 is CASLGLAGGGLDTQYF. In DNA, the CDR3 is TGTGCCAGCCTAGGGCTAGCGGGAGGGGGGTTGGATACGCAGTATTTT. The chain links TRBV28 to TRBJ2-3; 12 nucleotides agree with TRBD2. With 8 bases clipped from V and 6 bases from J, the junction kept 12 bases outside the gene matches. Per germline, CDR1 MDHEN and CDR2 SYDVKM. This CDR3 has 16 amino acids.

The chain employs TRBV3-1 (or the pseudogene TRBV3-2) and TRBJ1-2; the D is unclear. The CDR3 spans 17 residues. Per germline, CDR1 LGHDT and CDR2 YNNKEL (reference sequence). Between the trimmed V and J ends, which lost 0 bases and 4 bases, there was a span of 18 bases. CDR3 sequence (DNA): TGTGCCAGCAGCCAAGATAATGCTAGATGGCGGCCCTATGGCTACACCTTC. Translating gives CASSQDNARWRPYGYTF.

This clone was found a few times. The chain uses TRBV30 and TRBJ1-4; a weak D match, TRBD1 (6 bases). Germline V gene data show CDR1 as GTSNPN and CDR2 as SVGIG (reference sequence). The germline V and J ends were trimmed by 3 bases and 7 bases, with 12 bases remaining between them. CDR3 size: 13 residues. CDR3 bases: TGTGCCTGGAGCGCCGGACAGACTGAAAAACTGTTTTTT. Translating gives CAWSAGQTEKLFF.

Comments on this clone: At one end, the junction sequence differs from germline, possibly due to a read error. The V and J genes are TRBV7-7 and TRBJ1-3; D remains unclear. The CDR3 covers 15 residues. Looked up from germline, CDR1 is SSHAT and CDR2 is FNYEAQ (reference sequence). CDR3 coding DNA: TGTGCTAGCAGCCCAACGGTCGGCTCTGGAAACACCATATATTTT. It is translated as CASSPTVGSGNTIYF.

The J gene is TRBJ2-2, the V gene TRBV7-3; possibly TRBD1 for D (5 bases). The length of the CDR3 is 17 residues. V lost 5 bases and J lost 5, with 21 bases in between. The germline CDR1 and CDR2 sequences are SGHTA and FQGTGA. CDR3 nucleotide sequence: TGTGCCAGCAGCCCTCAGGGTCCCCCGCACCAAACCGGGGAGCTGTTTTTT. It encodes CASSPQGPPHQTGELFF.

This clone was found once. The gene calls are TRBV13 and TRBJ1-1, with a tentative D call TRBD1 (6 bases). The CDR3 spans 14 residues. Per the germline V gene, CDR1 is PRHDT and CDR2 is FYEKMQ (reference sequence). V was trimmed by 5 bases and J by 7 bases, leaving 17 bases between them. CDR3 protein: CASSIPGTSYEAFF. In nucleotides, the CDR3 is TGTGCCAGCAGCATACCCGGGACAAGCTATGAAGCTTTCTTT.

The gene calls are TRBV11-3 and TRBJ2-1; 7 bases are shared with TRBD1. The V segment lost 0 bases and the J segment 9 bases; nucleotides outside the gene matches: 2. The CDR3 is 13 residues long. The germline CDR1 and CDR2 sequences are SGHNT and YENEEA. In DNA, the CDR3 is TGTGCCAGCAGCTTAGAACAGGGGTTTGAGCAGTTCTTC. Protein product: CASSLEQGFEQFF.

The chain is built from TRBV9 and TRBJ2-7; D ambiguous. The germline CDR1 and CDR2 sequences are SGDLS and YYNGEE. Trimming took off 1 base at V and 0 bases at J, with 11 bases between the two ends. This CDR3 is 15 amino acids long. CDR3 sequence: CASSVNQYPSYEQYF. The CDR3 nucleotides read TGTGCCAGCAGCGTAAACCAGTACCCCTCCTACGAGCAGTACTTC.

This clone showed up just a few times. The V call is TRBV5-1, the J call TRBJ1-3; possible D gene TRBD1, 6 bases. V shed 4 bases and J shed 0 bases, with 14 bases lying between them. The CDR3 totals 16 residues. Germline V lookup: CDR1 SGHRS, CDR2 YFSETQ. The CDR3 nucleotides read TGCGCCAGCAGCGGAACCGGGACAAACTCTGGAAACACCATATATTTT. Protein product: CASSGTGTNSGNTIYF.

The V gene is TRBV18, the J gene TRBJ2-1, with D possibly being TRBD2 (5 bases). Trimming pared 4 bases from V and 0 bases from J, leaving 10 bases between. This CDR3 is built from 15 residues. The germline V gene has CDR1 KGHSH and CDR2 LQKENI. The CDR3 is CASSQGLSSYNEQFF. The DNA for the CDR3 is TGTGCCAGCTCACAAGGACTTAGCTCCTACAATGAGCAGTTCTTC.

V gene TRBV19 combines with J gene TRBJ1-5, with no clear D. Trimming removed 7 bases from V and 2 bases from J, with 18 bases in between. Germline values: CDR1 LNHDA, CDR2 SQIVND (reference sequence). The CDR3 has 16 residues. Written as DNA, the CDR3 is TGTGCCAGTACCATGATACTTCTCGCGGGCAATCAGCCCCAGCATTTT. It is translated as CASTMILLAGNQPQHF.

This chain uses TRBV18 with TRBJ2-1, with 14 bases identical to TRBD2. CDR1 KGHSH and CDR2 LQKENI come from the germline V gene. This CDR3 is 17 amino acids long. Unmatched junction bases numbered 10, after V lost 5 bases and J lost 7 bases. This CDR3 is CASSSYPGLAGENEQFF. CDR3 DNA: TGTGCCAGCTCATCCTATCCGGGACTAGCGGGAGAAAATGAGCAGTTCTTC.

V and J are TRBV2 and TRBJ1-3, with 7 bases fitting TRBD1. Germline V CDR1 and CDR2: SNHLY, FYNNEI. V lost 6 bases, J lost 0 bases, and 5 bases stayed unmatched. This CDR3 contains 15 residues. The CDR3 spells CASRRDSISGNTIYF. The CDR3 region has the DNA TGTGCCAGCAGGAGGGACAGCATCTCTGGAAACACCATATATTTT.

The rearrangement uses TRBV5-4 and TRBJ2-1; TRBD1 matches 10 bases. The CDR3 covers 15 residues. Germline-derived CDR1 and CDR2 are SGHNT and YYREEE (reference sequence). With 4 bases clipped from V and 7 bases from J, the junction kept 8 bases outside the gene matches. CDR3 region: CASSPGTGASNEQFF. DNA for the CDR3: TGTGCCAGCAGCCCCGGGACAGGGGCTTCGAATGAGCAGTTCTTC.

This clone was observed once. This chain joins TRBV7-9 and TRBJ1-3; TRBD1 might be the D (6 bases). Trimming removed 10 bases from V and 1 base from J, with 14 bases in between. Germline-derived CDR1 and CDR2 are SEHNR and FQNEAQ (reference sequence). This CDR3 is 14 amino acids long. This CDR3 is CATRNRASGNTIYF. CDR3 nucleotides: TGTGCCACCAGGAACAGGGCTTCTGGAAACACCATATATTTT.

The V and J genes are TRBV7-6 and TRBJ2-1, with TRBD2 identical over 10 bases. Germline-derived CDR1 and CDR2 are SGHVS and FNYEAQ. This CDR3 is 16 amino acids long. V lost 3 bases and J lost 7; bases outside the gene matches: 9. In nucleotides, the CDR3 is TGTGCCAGCAGCTTGGTTAGCGGGAGGCCGGGGAATGAGCAGTTCTTC. Residues: CASSLVSGRPGNEQFF.

This chain connects TRBV7-6 to TRBJ1-1; D is unclear. The CDR3 has 16 residues. The germline V and J ends were trimmed by 1 base and 2 bases, with 14 bases remaining between them. Germline V gene data show CDR1 as SGHVS and CDR2 as FNYEAQ. The CDR3 protein is CASSLGLVGPNTEAFF. The CDR3 DNA is TGTGCCAGCAGCTTAGGGTTGGTGGGCCCCAACACTGAAGCTTTCTTT.

The V call is TRBV5-5, the J call TRBJ2-6; D possibly corresponds to TRBD2 (6 bases). V was trimmed by 5 bases and J by 0 bases, leaving 15 bases between them. Germline V gene data show CDR1 as SGHKS and CDR2 as YYEKEE (reference sequence). This CDR3 spans 17 amino acids. The CDR3 DNA reads as TGTGCCAGCAGTTGGGACTCCCTAATCTCTGGGGCCAACGTCCTGACTTTC. Translating gives CASSWDSLISGANVLTF.

The rearrangement joins TRBV2 to TRBJ2-4, with D tentatively TRBD2 (5 bases). The CDR3 extends over 14 amino acids. CDR1 and CDR2 (germline): SNHLY, FYNNEI. V lost 4 bases and J lost 1, with 8 bases in between. Here the CDR3 reads CASSGGEAKNIQYF. DNA of the CDR3: TGTGCCAGCAGTGGTGGGGAGGCCAAAAACATTCAGTACTTC.

The gene calls are TRBV3-1 (or the pseudogene TRBV3-2) and TRBJ2-7, with a possible D match to TRBD2 (6 bases). In germline, CDR1 is LGHDT, CDR2 YNNKEL (reference sequence). CDR3 length: 14 residues. Trimming took 1 base from V and 5 from J, leaving 12 bases between them. The CDR3 is CASSQAGGSHEQYF. In nucleotides, the CDR3 is TGTGCCAGCAGCCAAGCTGGAGGGAGCCACGAGCAGTACTTC.

The rearrangement joins TRBV6-5 to TRBJ1-4; 7 nucleotides match TRBD1. Trimming at V came to 6 bases and at J to 4 bases, leaving 2 bases not matched to a gene. The CDR3 has 13 residues. Germline V gene sequence: CDR1 MNHEY, CDR2 SVGAGI. The CDR3 loop is CASRTGFNEKLFF. The CDR3 DNA reads as TGTGCCAGCAGGACAGGGTTTAATGAAAAACTGTTTTTT.

The chain recombines TRBV19 with TRBJ2-7, with 11 bases lining up with TRBD1. Germline lookup yields CDR1 LNHDA and CDR2 SQIVND (reference sequence). The CDR3 runs to 14 residues. V shed 4 bases and J 7 bases; nucleotides not matched to a gene: 6. The CDR3 coding sequence is TGTGCCAGTAGTAAGGGACAGGGGGGAGGGGAGCAGTACTTC. Encoded protein: CASSKGQGGGEQYF. Supplemented by reference TRBV19 and TRBJ2-7, the full variable domain reads DGGITQSPKYLFRKEGQNVTLSCEQNLNHDAMYWYRQDPGQGLRLIYYSQIVNDFQKGDIAEGYSVSREKKESFPLTVTSAQKNPTAFYLCASSKGQGGGEQYFGPGTRLTVT.

Here the CDR3 DNA reads TGTGCCAGCAGCGTAAGAGGGGACAGGAACACAGATACGCAGTATTTT. Translating it yields CASSVRGDRNTDTQYF. The rearrangement joins TRBV9 to TRBJ2-3; 8 bases map to TRBD1. This CDR3 is built from 16 residues. In germline, CDR1 is SGDLS, CDR2 YYNGEE. J gave up 2 bases and V 1 base, and 6 bases lay outside the gene matches.

V gene TRBV12-3 or TRBV12-4 combines with J gene TRBJ1-2, with 9 bases lining up with TRBD1. V lost 6 bases, J lost 7 bases, and 6 bases stayed unmatched. The CDR3 spans 13 residues. CDR3 loop: CASSTGQGIGYTF. CDR3 coding DNA: TGTGCCAGCAGCACGGGACAGGGAATTGGCTACACCTTC.

The gene calls are TRBV7-8 and TRBJ2-1, with D possibly being TRBD1 (5 bases). V dropped 1 base and J dropped 2 bases, with 6 bases sitting between them. In germline, CDR1 is SGHVS, CDR2 FQNEAQ. CDR3 size: 14 residues. The CDR3, as DNA: TGTGCCAGCAGCTTAGGGACAACCTACAATGAGCAGTTCTTC. Amino acids: CASSLGTTYNEQFF.

The genes are TRBV7-6 and TRBJ2-1; 9 bases fit TRBD2. The ends lost 6 bases at V and 3 bases at J; junction bases unmatched: 6. The CDR3 covers 15 residues. CDR1 and CDR2 from the germline V gene are SGHVS and FNYEAQ. CDR3: CASRVAGVDYNEQFF. The CDR3 nucleotides read TGTGCCAGCAGGGTAGCGGGAGTTGACTACAATGAGCAGTTCTTC.

J is TRBJ1-4 and V is TRBV6-5, with D hard to call. V was pared by 7 bases and J by 3 bases, with 9 bases between. This CDR3 is built from 13 residues. Looked up from germline, CDR1 is MNHEY and CDR2 is SVGAGI. CDR3 in DNA: TGTGCCAGCACTCCGCGGGCTAATGAAAAACTGTTTTTT. This gives the protein CASTPRANEKLFF.

V usage is TRBV5-1 and J usage is TRBJ2-1, with D perhaps matching TRBD2 (5 bases). Trimming took 5 bases from V and 9 from J, leaving 15 bases between them. The CDR3 sequence is 13 residues long. Germline assignment: CDR1 SGHRS and CDR2 YFSETQ. The CDR3 loop is CASRVGGWGEQFF. In DNA, the CDR3 is TGCGCCAGCAGAGTAGGAGGTTGGGGTGAGCAGTTCTTC.

V is TRBV11-2 and J is TRBJ1-6, with D uncertain. The V and J ends lost 1 base and 7 bases respectively, with 5 bases between them. Germline assignment: CDR1 SGHAT and CDR2 FQNNGV. The CDR3 runs 13 residues. The CDR3 DNA reads TGTGCCAGCAGCTTAGCTGTGAATTCACCCCTCCACTTT. It specifies CASSLAVNSPLHF.